These 23 T cell receptor beta chains originate from one sample sequenced in a study of T cell changes during pregnancy in multiple sclerosis. Measured with immunoSEQ multiplex PCR; TCRdb has only the in-frame clones, and not every one. This sample has approximately 30,000 clones, with 90% found just once. The sample in question was CD8+ T cells from peripheral blood mononuclear cells, obtained in the first trimester of pregnancy. Receptor source: a female donor with multiple sclerosis, enrolled in a pregnancy study.

The V gene is TRBV2, the J gene TRBJ2-7; 8 nucleotides align to TRBD2. V dropped 9 bases and J dropped 1; count of bases not matched to a gene: 5. CDR1 and CDR2 (germline): SNHLY, FYNNEI. The CDR3 spans 13 residues. The CDR3 is CASSGGLSYEQYF. The CDR3 coding sequence is TGTGCCAGTTCGGGAGGGCTTTCCTACGAGCAGTACTTC. Full variable domain (outside the CDR3, taken from reference TRBV2 and TRBJ2-7): EPEVTQTPSHQVTQMGQEVILRCVPISNHLYFYWYRQILGQKVEFLVSFYNNEISEKSEIFDDQFSVERPDGSNFTLKIRSTKLEDSAMYFCASSGGLSYEQYFGPGTRLTVT.

A word on this clone: At one end the junction does not follow the germline gene, possibly because of a read error. This chain connects TRBV5-1 to TRBJ1-2; a weak D match, TRBD1 (6 bases). This CDR3 has 11 residues. Germline V gene data show CDR1 as SGHRS and CDR2 as YFSETQ. CDR3: CASSSAGASFF. The CDR3 DNA follows: TGCGCCAGCAGCTCCGCGGGGGCCAGCTTTTTC.

V and J are TRBV9 and TRBJ2-3; 9 bases align to TRBD2. The CDR3 is made up of 14 amino acids. Germline values: CDR1 SGDLS, CDR2 YYNGEE. With 5 bases clipped from V and 1 base from J, the junction kept 2 bases outside the gene matches. The DNA of the CDR3 is TGTGCCAGCAGTATAGCGGGAGGCACAGATACGCAGTATTTT. It yields the protein CASSIAGGTDTQYF.

The chain is built from TRBV4-1 and TRBJ1-5; TRBD1 might be the D (5 bases). This CDR3 has 13 amino acids. Trimming took off 3 bases at V and 7 bases at J, with 10 bases between the two ends. Germline V lookup: CDR1 MGHRA, CDR2 YSYEKL. CDR3 DNA sequence: TGCGCCAGCAGCCACGTTTGGGGCCAGCCCCAGCATTTT. Residues: CASSHVWGQPQHF.

The genes are TRBV21-1 and TRBJ1-4. TRBV21-1 is a known pseudogene. This CDR3 is built from 16 residues. The CDR3 sequence is CASSSRGGRIYEKLFF. CDR3 coding DNA: TGTGCCAGCAGCTCCCGGGGGGGGAGAATTTATGAAAAACTGTTTTTT.

CDR3 nucleotides: TGTGCCAGCAGCGTCGGGACTAGCCCTGGGGATACGCAGTATTTT. Translated, it gives CASSVGTSPGDTQYF. The chain uses TRBV9 and TRBJ2-3; 9 bases are shared with TRBD2. CDR1 SGDLS and CDR2 YYNGEE come from the germline V gene. J lost 6 bases, V lost 2 bases, and 7 bases had no gene match. The CDR3 covers 15 residues.

The gene calls are TRBV5-6 and TRBJ1-2, with 8 bases fitting TRBD1. With 4 bases clipped from V and 8 bases from J, the junction kept 4 bases outside the gene matches. The germline V gene has CDR1 SGHDT and CDR2 YYEEEE. This CDR3 spans 12 amino acids. CDR3 nucleotide sequence: TGTGCCAGCAGCGGACAGGGCGACGGCTACACCTTC. It yields the protein CASSGQGDGYTF.

The chain joins TRBV15 to TRBJ1-5; perhaps TRBD1 as D (6 bases). V was trimmed by 10 bases and J by 7 bases, leaving 14 bases between them. The V gene's germline CDR1 is LNHNV and CDR2 YYDKDF (reference sequence). The CDR3 contains 12 residues. The CDR3 here is CAIGDRRQPQHF. CDR3 bases: TGTGCCATCGGAGACAGGCGCCAGCCCCAGCATTTT.

The CDR3: CASSQGFAGGENTIYF. The CDR3, as DNA: TGCGCCAGCAGCCAAGGGTTTGCGGGGGGCGAAAACACCATATATTTT. This rearrangement joins TRBV4-3 to TRBJ1-3; possible D gene TRBD1, 6 bases. CDR1 is LGHNA and CDR2 is YSLEER in the germline V gene. This CDR3 comprises 16 residues. The V gene lost 1 base and the J gene lost 6 bases, with 16 bases spanning the gap.

The chain employs TRBV19 and TRBJ2-5, with 8 bases that match TRBD1. Germline trimming cut 9 bases from V and 5 bases from J; bases unmatched to any gene: 8. Looked up from germline, CDR1 is LNHDA and CDR2 is SQIVND (reference sequence). The CDR3 extends over 13 amino acids. The CDR3 DNA follows: TGTGCCAGCAGGGGGCTAGGGACCGAGACCCAGTACTTC. Protein sequence: CASRGLGTETQYF.

The count of this clone is one. The chain combines TRBV5-5 with TRBJ1-1, with 8 bases identical to TRBD1. CDR3 length: 16 residues. V shed 0 bases and J 4 bases; nucleotides not matched to a gene: 8. Germline lookup yields CDR1 SGHKS and CDR2 YYEKEE (reference sequence). The CDR3 DNA reads TGTGCCAGCAGCTTGGGACAGGGGAGAGAGGTCACTGAAGCTTTCTTT. This encodes CASSLGQGREVTEAFF.

This clone was found a few times. The rearrangement uses TRBV6-6 and TRBJ1-5; no clear D gene. The CDR3 totals 11 residues. Trimming took off 6 bases at V and 15 bases at J, with 15 bases between the two ends. Germline V lookup: CDR1 MNHNY, CDR2 SVGAGI (reference sequence). CDR3 sequence: CASRSGPAPHF. The CDR3 nucleotides read TGTGCCAGCAGGTCTGGGCCCGCACCGCATTTT.

V and J are TRBV28 and TRBJ2-1; 7 bases align to TRBD2. Germline CDR1 MDHEN, CDR2 SYDVKM. There are 14 residues in the CDR3. The junction had 18 bases not matched to a gene; V was cut back by 6 bases and J by 16 bases. The CDR3 sequence: CASSLSLGGSRSFF. The CDR3 bases are TGTGCCAGCAGCCTGTCACTGGGCGGGAGTCGCTCCTTCTTC.

This clone was counted a single time. This chain joins TRBV15 and TRBJ2-5, with a tentative D call TRBD2 (6 bases). Germline loops: CDR1 LNHNV, CDR2 YYDKDF (reference sequence). V was cut by 1 base and J by 4 bases, with 10 bases left in between. This CDR3 has 14 residues. CDR3 protein: CATSRVVEGETQYF. The CDR3 DNA reads as TGTGCCACCAGCAGAGTCGTGGAGGGAGAGACCCAGTACTTC. The full variable domain, with the rest looked up from reference TRBV15 and TRBJ2-5, is DAMVIQNPRYQVTQFGKPVTLSCSQTLNHNVMYWYQQKSSQAPKLLFHYYDKDFNNEADTPDNFQSRRPNTSFCFLDIRSPGLGDTAMYLCATSRVVEGETQYFGPGTRLLVL.

The CDR3 spells CASTPDRSSYNEQFF. In nucleotides, the CDR3 is TGTGCCAGCACCCCGGACAGAAGCTCCTACAATGAGCAGTTCTTC. The chain has TRBV7-9 and TRBJ2-1; TRBD1 is a possible D gene (6 bases). V lost 7 bases, J lost 0 bases, and 13 bases lay in between. Germline-derived CDR1 and CDR2 are SEHNR and FQNEAQ (reference sequence). The CDR3 totals 15 residues.

The V gene is TRBV19, the J gene TRBJ1-4; 7 positions agree with TRBD1. There are 16 residues in the CDR3. V was clipped by 1 base and J by 0 bases; unmatched bases: 2. Per germline, CDR1 LNHDA and CDR2 SQIVND (reference sequence). CDR3 bases: TGTGCCAGTAGTATAGGCACAGGGGCAACTAATGAAAAACTGTTTTTT. It translates to CASSIGTGATNEKLFF.

V is TRBV25-1 and J is TRBJ2-7, with 9 bases fitting TRBD1. Germline assignment: CDR1 MGHDK and CDR2 SYGVNS. CDR3 length: 13 amino acids. J gave up 6 bases and V 6 bases, and 6 bases lay outside the gene matches. CDR3 coding DNA: TGTGCCAGCAGACAGGGGGCGCTGGGCGAGCAGTACTTC. Translating it yields CASRQGALGEQYF.

The rearrangement links TRBV7-9 to TRBJ2-1; D may be TRBD1 (5 bases). V was shortened by 5 bases and J by 13 bases, with 15 bases between the two germline ends. Germline CDR1 and CDR2: SEHNR and FQNEAQ (reference sequence). This CDR3 spans 12 amino acids. CDR3 protein: CASSPTGQGQFF. CDR3 nucleotide sequence: TGTGCCAGCAGCCCCACCGGACAAGGCCAGTTCTTC.

V usage is TRBV7-6 and J usage is TRBJ2-5; tentative D call: TRBD2 (5 bases). There are 13 residues in the CDR3. Trimming took off 3 bases at V and 10 bases at J, with 15 bases between the two ends. Per the germline V gene, CDR1 is SGHVS and CDR2 is FNYEAQ. The DNA for the CDR3 is TGTGCCAGCAGCTTGGCGTTGGGCGACTACCAGTACTTC. This gives the protein CASSLALGDYQYF. Full variable domain (missing parts from reference TRBV7-6 and TRBJ2-5): GAGVSQSPRYKVTKRGQDVALRCDPISGHVSLYWYRQALGQGPEFLTYFNYEAQQDKSGLPNDRFSAERPEGSISTLTIQRTEQRDSAMYRCASSLALGDYQYFGPGTRLLVL.

This chain joins TRBV6-5 and TRBJ1-2; 9 bases are a match to TRBD1. CDR3 length: 14 residues. V was clipped by 7 bases and J by 3 bases; unmatched bases: 6. The germline gives CDR1 MNHEY, CDR2 SVGAGI. CDR3 in amino acids: CASTHRGQYYGYTF. The CDR3 region has the DNA TGTGCCAGCACCCACAGGGGGCAATACTATGGCTACACCTTC.

This clone was observed once. The rearrangement uses TRBV27 and TRBJ1-1; D perhaps matches TRBD1 (6 bases). Germline CDR1 reads MNHEY; CDR2 reads SMNVEV (reference sequence). The CDR3 is 14 residues long. The V gene lost 2 bases and the J gene lost 0 bases, with 7 bases spanning the gap. The CDR3 is CASSLGGVNTEAFF. For the CDR3, the DNA is TGTGCCAGCAGTTTAGGGGGCGTGAACACTGAAGCTTTCTTT.

This rearrangement joins TRBV28 to TRBJ1-5; D remains unclear. There are 15 residues in the CDR3. Germline V lookup: CDR1 MDHEN, CDR2 SYDVKM. The V and J ends lost 3 bases and 6 bases respectively, with 15 bases between them. The CDR3 region has the DNA TGTGCCAGCAGTTTCTTGGTCGGTGAGGGTCAGCCCCAGCATTTT. This encodes CASSFLVGEGQPQHF.

The CDR3 loop is CASSQDRGYGYTF. DNA for the CDR3: TGTGCCAGCAGCCAGGACAGGGGCTATGGCTACACCTTC. V and J are TRBV7-6 and TRBJ1-2, with 9 positions matching TRBD1. The ends lost 5 bases at V and 4 bases at J; junction bases unmatched: 2. Looked up from germline, CDR1 is SGHVS and CDR2 is FNYEAQ. The CDR3 is 13 residues long.